This TCR beta chain was found in a study of CD8 T cells in ankylosing spondylitis. Regarding this clonotype: Its antigen remains unidentified.

Study-wide results and limits: Researchers report that disease-linked clones proved CD8+ and relatively rare in peripheral blood. Within ankylosing spondylitis blood, a TCR beta motif made up of several highly homologous variants appeared to be characteristic. Enrichment of disease-linked clones was reportedly significant in matched ankylosing spondylitis synovial fluid.

The CDR3 runs 13 residues. J lost 7 bases, V lost 5 bases, and 3 bases had no gene match. CDR1 DFQATT and CDR2 SNEGSKA come from the germline V gene (reference sequence). Each CDR3 protein is one row after TCRdb ran MiXCR on the 5' RACE reads. Among a few hundred thousand distinct CDR3 sequences, about 22% were seen once, and the ten largest hold around 17%. The sequence was obtained from a male donor with ankylosing spondylitis. Sequences were obtained from blood, either unsorted or a sorted T cell fraction (not recorded which). The V and J genes are TRBV20-1 and TRBJ1-6; TRBD1 matches 9 bases. The DNA for the CDR3 is TGCAGTGCTCGGGACAGGGAAAATTCACCCCTCCACTTT. This codes for CSARDRENSPLHF.